This entry lists 20 T cell receptor beta chains sequenced from one sample in a study of blood T cell repertoires in COVID-19. Libraries were prepared by immunoSEQ multiplex PCR; TCRdb keeps only in-frame clonotypes and omits some of them. Of under 300,000 clones in the sample, 80% to 90% are singletons; the top ten hold roughly 1.4%. The sample taken for sequencing was peripheral blood. The receptor source for this set is a woman aged 40 to 50 who had recovered from COVID-19.

The chain carries TRBV27 and TRBJ1-2, with D perhaps TRBD1 (5 bases). The CDR3 length is 14 residues. Germline V gene lookup returns CDR1 MNHEY and CDR2 SMNVEV (reference sequence). The V end lost 4 bases, the J end lost 1 base, and 10 bases lay between the germline ends. CDR3 DNA sequence: TGTGCCAGCAGTTCCCTCAGGGATAACTATGGCTACACCTTC. Its translation is CASSSLRDNYGYTF.

The rearrangement joins TRBV6-2 or TRBV6-3 to TRBJ1-1; D is undetermined. CDR3 length equals 13 residues. V was cut by 2 bases and J by 7 bases, with 11 bases left in between. Germline lookup yields CDR1 MNHEY and CDR2 SVGEGT. The CDR3 DNA reads TGTGCCAGCAGTTACGCAGGAAGCCTTGAAGCTTTCTTT. Protein sequence: CASSYAGSLEAFF.

V gene TRBV5-6 combines with J gene TRBJ1-1, with D possibly being TRBD1 (5 bases). The length of the CDR3 is 15 residues. Trimming shortened V by 4 bases and J by 0 bases, and 13 bases separated the two germline ends. Germline assignment: CDR1 SGHDT and CDR2 YYEEEE. Written as DNA, the CDR3 is TGTGCCAGCAGCGCCCTGACAGACATGAACACTGAAGCTTTCTTT. Its translation is CASSALTDMNTEAFF.

This clone was detected once. The gene calls are TRBV12-3 or TRBV12-4 and TRBJ1-2; the D is unclear. The CDR3 has 13 residues. V was cut by 3 bases and J by 5 bases, with 10 bases left in between. The CDR3 region is CASSFRSWYGYTF. The CDR3 DNA reads TGTGCCAGCAGTTTCCGGTCGTGGTATGGCTACACCTTC.

V is TRBV6-2 or TRBV6-3 and J is TRBJ2-1, with TRBD1 matching 10 bases. Trimming took 2 bases from V and 10 from J; bases not matched to a gene: 5. The CDR3 has 14 amino acids. Germline V lookup: CDR1 MNHEY, CDR2 SVGEGT. CDR3 sequence: CASSYGTGAREQFF. As DNA, the CDR3 is TGTGCCAGCAGTTACGGGACAGGGGCGAGAGAGCAGTTCTTC.

The chain joins TRBV12-3 or TRBV12-4 to TRBJ1-1; D gene unclear. The CDR3 is made up of 13 amino acids. Between the trimmed V and J ends, which lost 4 bases and 1 base, there was a span of 7 bases. The CDR3 nucleotides are TGTGCCAGCAGTTCGCAGGAGAACACTGAAGCTTTCTTT. Translating gives CASSSQENTEAFF.

In this sample, this clone turned up once. The genes are TRBV7-8 and TRBJ1-1; weak D call: TRBD1 (5 bases). This CDR3 has 14 residues. Germline CDR1 and CDR2: SGHVS and FQNEAQ. The V and J ends lost 2 bases and 5 bases respectively, with 12 bases between them. In nucleotides, the CDR3 is TGTGCCAGCAGCTTAAGGGGCTCGGAAACTGAAGCTTTCTTT. Its translation: CASSLRGSETEAFF.

CDR3 DNA sequence: TGCGCCAGCAGCCAAGACGCCGGGTCGGGCGGGGAGCTGTTTTTT. This translates into CASSQDAGSGGELFF. The chain joins TRBV4-1 to TRBJ2-2; D is unresolved. CDR1 is MGHRA and CDR2 is YSYEKL in the germline V gene. V lost 0 bases, J lost 7 bases, and 12 bases lay in between. The CDR3 runs to 15 residues.

This chain joins TRBV29-1 and TRBJ1-4; TRBD1 matches 8 bases. The CDR3 covers 12 residues. Per germline, CDR1 SQVTM and CDR2 ANQGSEA. CDR3 nucleotides: TGCAGTATAGGACAGGGTAATGAAAAACTGTTTTTT. This translates into CSIGQGNEKLFF. Complete variable domain (other parts from reference TRBV29-1 and TRBJ1-4): SAVISQKPSRDICQRGTSLTIQCQVDSQVTMMFWYRQQPGQSLTLIATANQGSEATYESGFVIDKFPISRPNLTFSTLTVSNMSPEDSSIYLCSIGQGNEKLFFGSGTQLSVL.

The CDR3 sequence: CASSPGTPSYTF. Written as DNA, the CDR3 is TGTGCCAGCTCACCCGGGACTCCTTCCTACACCTTC. The chain employs TRBV18 and TRBJ1-2, with D perhaps TRBD1 (5 bases). Germline V gives CDR1 KGHSH, CDR2 LQKENI. V dropped 3 bases and J dropped 10 bases, with 12 bases sitting between them. The CDR3 is made up of 12 amino acids. The full variable domain, completed using reference TRBV18 and TRBJ1-2, is NAGVMQNPRHLVRRRGQEARLRCSPMKGHSHVYWYRQLPEEGLKFMVYLQKENIIDESGMPKERFSAEFPKEGPSILRIQQVVRGDSAAYFCASSPGTPSYTFGSGTRLTVV.

The gene calls are TRBV2 and TRBJ1-6, with 8 bases matching TRBD1. The CDR3 sequence is 14 residues long. The J segment lost 9 bases and the V segment lost 6 bases, leaving 7 bases of the junction unmatched. Germline CDR1 is SNHLY and CDR2 is FYNNEI. CDR3 sequence: CASSPTGGSSPLHF. The CDR3 DNA follows: TGTGCCAGCAGCCCAACAGGGGGTAGTTCACCCCTCCACTTT.

This clone was recorded a few times. The chain links TRBV28 to TRBJ1-1; TRBD1 is a possible D gene (6 bases). CDR1 is MDHEN and CDR2 is SYDVKM in the germline V gene. The CDR3 covers 14 residues. V shed 4 bases and J shed 8 bases, with 17 bases lying between them. The CDR3 loop is CASSYPDRTVEAFF. Written as DNA, the CDR3 is TGTGCCAGCAGTTACCCAGACAGGACGGTAGAAGCTTTCTTT.

The chain combines TRBV28 with TRBJ2-1; D is possibly TRBD1 (6 bases). The CDR3 consists of 17 residues. V was cut by 6 bases and J by 4 bases, with 22 bases left in between. From germline, CDR1 is MDHEN and CDR2 SYDVKM. The CDR3 DNA is TGTGCCAGCAGACAGGGCGCATACGGGGCCACATACAATGAGCAGTTCTTC. It is translated as CASRQGAYGATYNEQFF.

This clone was observed a few times. Other DNA sequences within the sample encode an identical CDR3. V is TRBV7-2 and J is TRBJ2-5; TRBD1 matches at 7 bases. V lost 3 bases, J lost 1 base, and 2 bases stayed unmatched. Germline loops: CDR1 SGHTA, CDR2 FQGNSA. There are 14 residues in the CDR3. The CDR3: CASSLTGSQETQYF. DNA for the CDR3: TGTGCCAGCAGCTTGACAGGGTCCCAAGAGACCCAGTACTTC.

This chain joins TRBV30 and TRBJ2-7; no clear D gene. The CDR3 extends over 17 amino acids. In germline, CDR1 is GTSNPN, CDR2 SVGIG (reference sequence). V dropped 1 base and J dropped 5 bases, with 24 bases sitting between them. In DNA form, the CDR3 reads TGTGCCTGGAGTGCTTACCCCTTAGGAGCCGCCGTCCACGAGCAGTACTTC. Its protein product is CAWSAYPLGAAVHEQYF. The complete variable domain, with remaining parts taken from reference TRBV30 and TRBJ2-7, reads SQTIHQWPATLVQPVGSPLSLECTVEGTSNPNLYWYRQAAGRGLQLLFYSVGIGQISSEVPQNLSASRPQDRQFILSSKKLLLSDSGFYLCAWSAYPLGAAVHEQYFGPGTRLTVT.

This clone was seen only a few times. V usage is TRBV2 and J usage is TRBJ1-2, with a weak D call TRBD1 (6 bases). Germline CDR1 and CDR2: SNHLY and FYNNEI. This CDR3 is built from 17 residues. V lost 6 bases and J lost 5, with 25 bases in between. The CDR3: CASRETTDRSFLYGYTF. CDR3 bases: TGTGCCAGCAGGGAAACCACGGACAGATCGTTTTTGTATGGCTACACCTTC.

The gene calls are TRBV4-1 and TRBJ2-5; D might be TRBD1 (5 bases). From germline, CDR1 is MGHRA and CDR2 YSYEKL. The CDR3 length is 15 residues. V gave up 1 base and J gave up 1 base, with 10 bases separating them. The CDR3 here is CASSQGPDSQETQYF. As DNA, the CDR3 is TGCGCCAGCAGCCAAGGACCTGACAGCCAAGAGACCCAGTACTTC.

This clone was seen only a few times. This chain links TRBV7-9 with TRBJ1-1; 7 bases are shared with TRBD1. The CDR3 covers 13 residues. Germline V gives CDR1 SEHNR, CDR2 FQNEAQ (reference sequence). V dropped 5 bases and J dropped 5; count of bases not matched to a gene: 5. The DNA of the CDR3 is TGTGCCAGCAGCCTAACAGGGGAAACTGAAGCTTTCTTT. Its translation: CASSLTGETEAFF. The whole variable domain, remainder taken from reference TRBV7-9 and TRBJ1-1, is DTGVSQNPRHKITKRGQNVTFRCDPISEHNRLYWYRQTLGQGPEFLTYFQNEAQLEKSRLLSDRFSAERPKGSFSTLEIQRTEQGDSAMYLCASSLTGETEAFFGQGTRLTVV.

This clone was observed a few times. The genes are TRBV7-9 and TRBJ2-7; 12 bases are shared with TRBD1. Germline lookup yields CDR1 SEHNR and CDR2 FQNEAQ (reference sequence). CDR3 size: 15 residues. With V trimmed by 5 bases and J by 0 bases, 2 bases remained unmatched. CDR3 sequence (DNA): TGTGCCAGCAGCCAGGGACAGGGGGCCTCCTACGAGCAGTACTTC. Translating it yields CASSQGQGASYEQYF.

V is TRBV2 and J is TRBJ2-5; 9 bases align to TRBD1. The length of the CDR3 is 13 residues. V lost 5 bases, J lost 4 bases, and 2 bases stayed unmatched. Germline CDR1 and CDR2: SNHLY and FYNNEI. DNA of the CDR3: TGTGCCAGCAGTTGGGACAGGGTAGAGACCCAGTACTTC. This translates into CASSWDRVETQYF.